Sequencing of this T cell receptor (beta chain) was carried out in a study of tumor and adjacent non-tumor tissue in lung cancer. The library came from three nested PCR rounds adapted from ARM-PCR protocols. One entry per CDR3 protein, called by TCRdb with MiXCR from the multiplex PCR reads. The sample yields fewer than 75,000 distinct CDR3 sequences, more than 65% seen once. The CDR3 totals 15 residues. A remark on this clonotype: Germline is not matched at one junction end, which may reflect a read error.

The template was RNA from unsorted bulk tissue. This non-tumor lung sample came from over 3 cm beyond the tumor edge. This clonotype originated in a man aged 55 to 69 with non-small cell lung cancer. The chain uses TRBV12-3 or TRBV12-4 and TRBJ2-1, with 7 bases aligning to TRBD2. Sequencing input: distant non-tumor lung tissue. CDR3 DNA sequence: TGCGCAAGCAGTTTCCATCAGCGGGACCACAATGAACAGTTCTTC. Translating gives CASSFHQRDHNEQFF.